This T cell receptor beta chain was sequenced in a study of T cells in Graves' hyperthyroidism and ophthalmopathy. Across the whole study: Peripheral blood draws took place at initial diagnosis, ahead of any treatment.

Amplification targeted TCR beta CDR3 regions from RNA transcripts. Primed by the HTBI set, a first-round RT-PCR was run on the TCR CDR3. TCRdb processed the multiplex PCR reads anew with MiXCR; each CDR3 protein has one entry. The profile shows hundreds of thousands of distinct CDR3 sequences, 12% to 15% of them singletons. In its sample, this clonotype was seen a few times. Its antigen is currently unknown. Study outcomes and limitations: Ophthalmopathy stood apart from stable hyperthyroidism in a 13 V-J model.

Calling Graves' hyperthyroidism stable meant ophthalmopathy did not progress within 18 months. Thyroid ultrasound, orbital computed tomography, clinical symptoms, and serum thyroxine and TRAb underpinned diagnoses. The sample comprised blood. This clonotype was obtained from a woman in her late teens or twenties with Graves' hyperthyroidism.

The CDR3 loop is CATSDSREQFF. CDR3 nucleotides: TGTGCCACCAGTGACTCAAGGGAGCAGTTCTTC. V is TRBV24-1 and J is TRBJ2-1; D unclear. The germline CDR1 and CDR2 sequences are KGHDR and SFDVKD. There are 11 residues in the CDR3. V was cut by 4 bases and J by 10 bases, with 7 bases left in between.